The 18 T cell receptor beta chains given below trace back to one sample, sequenced in a study of T cells in narcolepsy. Sequenced by immunoSEQ multiplex PCR; TCRdb stores in-frame clones only, minus some. Of approximately 17,000 clones in the sample, approximately 72% were seen once. The sample comprised CD45RA- memory CD8+ T cells from PBMCs. All receptors come from a human donor with narcolepsy.

V gene TRBV6-6 combines with J gene TRBJ2-4; D is possibly TRBD1 or TRBD2 (5 bases each). V lost 6 bases, J lost 4 bases, and 19 bases lay in between. From germline, CDR1 is MNHNY and CDR2 SVGAGI (reference sequence). The CDR3 contains 16 residues. As DNA, the CDR3 is TGTGCCAGCAGCTTAGAGGGGTTTGGAGCTAAAAACATTCAGTACTTC. Translated, it gives CASSLEGFGAKNIQYF.

This clone was seen only a few times. The chain recombines TRBV14 with TRBJ1-1; no reliable D call. Germline V gene sequence: CDR1 SGHDN, CDR2 FVKESK. V lost 1 base, J lost 4 bases, and 10 bases lay in between. This CDR3 has 14 residues. The chain's CDR3 is CASSQGWIGTEAFF. The CDR3 DNA reads as TGTGCCAGCAGCCAAGGTTGGATTGGCACTGAAGCTTTCTTT.

This chain uses TRBV30 with TRBJ1-4; possible D gene TRBD1, 5 bases. The V end was cut by 2 bases, the J end by 5 bases, with 6 bases between. CDR3 length equals 12 residues. Germline V lookup: CDR1 GTSNPN, CDR2 SVGIG (reference sequence). The CDR3 reads CAWSWGNEKLFF. In nucleotides, the CDR3 is TGTGCCTGGAGTTGGGGGAATGAAAAACTGTTTTTT. The variable domain in full, completed from reference TRBV30 and TRBJ1-4, reads SQTIHQWPATLVQPVGSPLSLECTVEGTSNPNLYWYRQAAGRGLQLLFYSVGIGQISSEVPQNLSASRPQDRQFILSSKKLLLSDSGFYLCAWSWGNEKLFFGSGTQLSVL.

CDR3 DNA: TGTGCCAGCAGCTCCGGCTCGGAGAATAGCAATCAGCCCCAGCATTTT. Its protein is CASSSGSENSNQPQHF. The chain is built from TRBV7-8 and TRBJ1-5; D is unclear. CDR1 is SGHVS and CDR2 is FQNEAQ in the germline V gene. The length of the CDR3 is 16 residues. V was trimmed by 4 bases and J by 0 bases, leaving 13 bases between them.

This rearrangement joins TRBV25-1 to TRBJ1-2; possibly TRBD1 for D (6 bases). The CDR3 consists of 12 residues. V gave up 4 bases and J gave up 8 bases, with 11 bases separating them. Germline CDR1 is MGHDK and CDR2 is SYGVNS. CDR3 sequence reads: CASSGTGSGYTF. CDR3 coding DNA: TGTGCCAGCAGTGGAACAGGGAGCGGCTACACCTTC.

Here the CDR3 DNA reads TGTGCCAGCAGCAAGGGGACAGAGTTTTACGAGCAGTACTTC. As protein: CASSKGTEFYEQYF. V usage is TRBV6-1 and J usage is TRBJ2-7; 7 bases align to TRBD1. The CDR3 contains 14 residues. The V gene's germline CDR1 is MNHNS and CDR2 SASEGT. The V gene end was trimmed by 6 bases and the J gene end by 4 bases; junction bases not matched to a gene: 9.

The chain carries TRBV7-9 and TRBJ1-3, with unresolved D. This CDR3 comprises 14 residues. The V gene's germline CDR1 is SEHNR and CDR2 FQNEAQ (reference sequence). Trimming shortened V by 2 bases and J by 0 bases, and 5 bases separated the two germline ends. CDR3 residues: CASSLSASGNTIYF. The CDR3 DNA follows: TGTGCCAGCAGCTTATCCGCCTCTGGAAACACCATATATTTT.

The J gene is TRBJ2-7, the V gene TRBV6-8, with D perhaps matching TRBD1 (7 bases). Germline V CDR1 and CDR2: MNHGY, SAAAGT. CDR3 length equals 15 residues. V lost 2 bases, J lost 4 bases, and 15 bases lay in between. The DNA of the CDR3 is TGTGCCAGCAGTTACCCGGACAGGCGGGGTTACGAGCAGTACTTC. Residues: CASSYPDRRGYEQYF.

The chain couples TRBV5-1 to TRBJ1-4; D remains unclear. V lost 0 bases and J lost 6, with 12 bases in between. Germline V gene data show CDR1 as SGHRS and CDR2 as YFSETQ. The CDR3 runs to 15 residues. The CDR3 bases are TGCGCCAGCAGCTTGGCCTTTGCTTTGGATGAAAAACTGTTTTTT. Encoded protein: CASSLAFALDEKLFF.

As DNA, the CDR3 is TGTGCCATCAGCCCCGATCTTGGCACTGAAGCTTTCTTT. Translating it yields CAISPDLGTEAFF. The chain joins TRBV10-3 to TRBJ1-1, with D unresolved. The V end lost 6 bases, the J end lost 4 bases, and 12 bases lay between the germline ends. CDR1 ENHRY and CDR2 SYGVKD come from the germline V gene. The CDR3 spans 13 residues.

The CDR3 DNA reads TGTGCCAGCAGTCCTCGGGGGATCTCCTACGAGCAGTACTTC. It yields the protein CASSPRGISYEQYF. This chain connects TRBV6-5 to TRBJ2-7; TRBD2 is a possible D gene (6 bases). The CDR3 is 14 amino acids. Germline assignment: CDR1 MNHEY and CDR2 SVGAGI. Trimming took off 5 bases at V and 0 bases at J, with 11 bases between the two ends.

The chain has TRBV7-6 and TRBJ2-7, with 8 bases lining up with TRBD1. Germline CDR1 SGHVS, CDR2 FNYEAQ. The CDR3 sequence is 13 residues long. The V and J ends lost 5 bases and 4 bases, in that order; junction bases with no gene match: 4. In DNA form, the CDR3 reads TGTGCCAGCAGCCCTCAGGGGGCATACGAGCAGTACTTC. It translates to CASSPQGAYEQYF. The whole variable domain, filled in from reference TRBV7-6 and TRBJ2-7, reads GAGVSQSPRYKVTKRGQDVALRCDPISGHVSLYWYRQALGQGPEFLTYFNYEAQQDKSGLPNDRFSAERPEGSISTLTIQRTEQRDSAMYRCASSPQGAYEQYFGPGTRLTVT.

This chain connects TRBV9 to TRBJ2-1, with 7 bases identical to TRBD1. Per the germline V gene, CDR1 is SGDLS and CDR2 is YYNGEE. V shed 4 bases and J 2 bases; nucleotides not matched to a gene: 9. The CDR3 spans 16 residues. The CDR3 loop is CASSPRGQTTYNEQFF. The CDR3 DNA reads as TGTGCCAGCAGCCCCCGGGGACAGACAACCTACAATGAGCAGTTCTTC.

This clone was found once. The rearrangement uses TRBV5-1 and TRBJ1-1; 9 nucleotides match TRBD1. Germline assignment: CDR1 SGHRS and CDR2 YFSETQ. This CDR3 contains 15 residues. V lost 0 bases to trimming and J lost 4 bases; unmatched junction nucleotides: 4. CDR3 amino acids: CASSLAYRGLTEAFF. The CDR3 DNA sequence: TGCGCCAGCAGCTTGGCCTACAGGGGGCTCACTGAAGCTTTCTTT.

The chain employs TRBV6-6 and TRBJ2-5; 7 bases align to TRBD2. Trimming cost V 6 bases and J 5 bases; bases outside gene matches: 12. Germline CDR1 and CDR2: MNHNY and SVGAGI (reference sequence). CDR3 length: 15 amino acids. The CDR3 is CASSRGRRESETQYF. CDR3 DNA sequence: TGTGCCAGCAGCCGGGGTAGGCGGGAGTCGGAGACCCAGTACTTC.

This clone was detected only a few times. The CDR3 sequence is CASSSGQGGTEAFF. CDR3 DNA sequence: TGCGCCAGCAGCTCGGGACAGGGTGGAACTGAAGCTTTCTTT. The chain joins TRBV10-1 to TRBJ1-1; 9 bases fit TRBD1. The CDR3 length is 14 residues. Trimming cost V 6 bases and J 5 bases; bases outside gene matches: 7. In germline, CDR1 is WNHNN, CDR2 SYGVQD (reference sequence).

This clone was detected once. This chain joins TRBV6-1 and TRBJ2-7, with 7 bases fitting TRBD1. With V trimmed by 2 bases and J by 1 base, 5 bases remained unmatched. The CDR3 totals 15 residues. The germline V gene encodes CDR1 MNHNS and CDR2 SASEGT. CDR3 amino acids: CASSEYGTASYEQYF. The CDR3 nucleotides are TGTGCCAGCAGTGAATACGGGACAGCGTCCTACGAGCAGTACTTC.

The chain joins TRBV27 to TRBJ1-4; 7 nucleotides match TRBD1. The germline V gene encodes CDR1 MNHEY and CDR2 SMNVEV (reference sequence). The CDR3 covers 14 residues. With V trimmed by 1 base and J by 11 bases, 7 bases remained unmatched. The CDR3 loop is CASSLFRGAPKLFF. Here the CDR3 DNA reads TGTGCCAGCAGTTTATTCAGGGGGGCCCCCAAACTGTTTTTT.